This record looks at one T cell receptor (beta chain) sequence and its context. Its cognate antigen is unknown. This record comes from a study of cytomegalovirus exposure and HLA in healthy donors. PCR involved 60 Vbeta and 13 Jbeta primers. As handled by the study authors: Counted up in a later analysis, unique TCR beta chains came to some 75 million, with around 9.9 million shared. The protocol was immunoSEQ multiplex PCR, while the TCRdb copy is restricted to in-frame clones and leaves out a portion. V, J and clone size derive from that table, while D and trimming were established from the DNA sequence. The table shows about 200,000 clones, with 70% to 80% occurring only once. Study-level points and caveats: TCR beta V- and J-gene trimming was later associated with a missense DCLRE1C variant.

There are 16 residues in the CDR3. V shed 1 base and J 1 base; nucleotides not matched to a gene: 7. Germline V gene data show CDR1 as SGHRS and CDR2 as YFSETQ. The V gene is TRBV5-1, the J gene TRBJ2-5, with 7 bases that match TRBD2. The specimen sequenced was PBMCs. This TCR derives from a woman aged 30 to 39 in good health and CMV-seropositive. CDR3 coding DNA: TGCGCCAGCAGCTTGTTGAGGCGGGGGAGCCAAGAGACCCAGTACTTC. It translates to CASSLLRRGSQETQYF.